This T cell receptor beta chain was sequenced during a study of cytomegalovirus exposure and HLA in healthy donors. General study results and limits: Common viral pathogens seemed, in a later analysis, to connect with several of the most significant clusters.

Everyone who donated was a healthy bone marrow donor. Primers included in the PCR were 60 Vbeta and 13 Jbeta primers. The table came from immunoSEQ multiplex PCR; TCRdb's copy has only in-frame clones and leaves some out. The table includes about 150,000 clones, 65% to 80% detected once. CDR1 is SGDLS, CDR2 YYNGEE, per germline. The CDR3 covers 17 residues. V was pared by 0 bases and J by 3 bases, with 4 bases of the junction left unmatched. To note about this clone: Its antigen is not known.

The receptor comes from a man aged 40-50 years in good health and CMV-seronegative. Sequencing input: PBMCs. This chain links TRBV9 with TRBJ2-3; 13 bases line up with TRBD2. CDR3 sequence: CASSVGTSGRGTDTQYF. The CDR3 DNA reads TGTGCCAGCAGCGTAGGGACTAGCGGGAGAGGTACAGATACGCAGTATTTT.